The rows below give T cell receptor beta chains drawn from one sample of a study of CD8 T cells in Susac syndrome. TCRdb processed the immunoSEQ multiplex PCR reads anew with MiXCR; each CDR3 protein has one entry. The sample has a few hundred thousand distinct CDR3 sequences; 85% are singletons. Material: CD8+ T cells from PBMCs. The receptors come from a human donor with multiple sclerosis. CDR3s include the opening cysteine and the closing phenylalanine or tryptophan. The D gene is left open where the match is weak. The size entry is marked missing in some rows and otherwise reads once, few, many or a size class.

d_gene: .
v_gene: TRBV7-9
j_gene: TRBJ2-3
abundance: .
CDR3nt: TGTGCCAGCAGCCCCCTTGGGGGGGCGGATACGCAGTATTTT
CDR3aa: CASSPLGGADTQYF

d_gene: .
v_gene: TRBV19
j_gene: TRBJ1-2
abundance: .
CDR3nt: TGTGCCAGTAGTACTCTGGGGTATGGCTACACCTTC
CDR3aa: CASSTLGYGYTF

d_gene: TRBD2
v_gene: TRBV18
j_gene: TRBJ2-7
abundance: .
CDR3nt: TGTGCCAGCTCACCCCCGACGGGACTACAGTCCTACGAGCAGTACTTC
CDR3aa: CASSPPTGLQSYEQYF

d_gene: .
v_gene: TRBV20-1
j_gene: TRBJ2-3
abundance: .
CDR3nt: TGCAGTGCTAGGACCCTGTCGGACTCTACTATCCTCACAGATACGCAGTATTTT
CDR3aa: CSARTLSDSTILTDTQYF

d_gene: .
v_gene: TRBV19
j_gene: TRBJ2-1
abundance: .
CDR3nt: TGTGCCAGTAGTGCAGGGTTCTACAATGAGCAGTTCTTC
CDR3aa: CASSAGFYNEQFF

d_gene: TRBD2
v_gene: TRBV12-3/TRBV12-4
j_gene: TRBJ2-2
abundance: once
CDR3nt: TGTGCCAGCAGCTATGGGATAGCGGGGGCGAACACCGGGGAGCTGTTTTTT
CDR3aa: CASSYGIAGANTGELFF

d_gene: TRBD1
v_gene: TRBV6-1
j_gene: TRBJ2-7
abundance: few
CDR3nt: TGTGCCAGCAGTCCTGGCCCGGGACAGGGGGAGTACGAGCAGTACTTC
CDR3aa: CASSPGPGQGEYEQYF

d_gene: .
v_gene: TRBV4-1
j_gene: TRBJ1-5
abundance: .
CDR3nt: TGCGCCAGCAGCCATTTCGAGGGGTACCAGCCCCAGCATTTT
CDR3aa: CASSHFEGYQPQHF

d_gene: .
v_gene: TRBV4-1
j_gene: TRBJ1-5
abundance: .
CDR3nt: TGCGCCAGCAGCCAAGATAGGGGACACGATCAGCCCCAGCATTTT
CDR3aa: CASSQDRGHDQPQHF

d_gene: .
v_gene: TRBV18
j_gene: TRBJ2-7
abundance: .
CDR3nt: TGTGCCAGCTCACCACTTTTGAGGGAGCAGTACTTC
CDR3aa: CASSPLLREQYF

d_gene: TRBD2
v_gene: TRBV27
j_gene: TRBJ2-5
abundance: .
CDR3nt: TGTGCCAGCAGGATGGGACTAGCAGGGGAGACCCAGTACTTC
CDR3aa: CASRMGLAGETQYF

d_gene: .
v_gene: TRBV19
j_gene: TRBJ2-2
abundance: .
CDR3nt: TGTGCCAGTAGTAAACCTGACAGAAGTAGCACCGGGGAGCTGTTTTTT
CDR3aa: CASSKPDRSSTGELFF

d_gene: .
v_gene: TRBV5-4
j_gene: TRBJ2-7
abundance: .
CDR3nt: TGTGCCAGCAGCTTGGACGACATCCACGAGCAGTACTTC
CDR3aa: CASSLDDIHEQYF

d_gene: .
v_gene: TRBV6-4
j_gene: TRBJ2-2
abundance: .
CDR3nt: TGTGCCAGCAGCCCGGGGGCCGCGAACACCGGGGAGCTGTTTTTT
CDR3aa: CASSPGAANTGELFF

d_gene: .
v_gene: TRBV6-6
j_gene: TRBJ2-1
abundance: .
CDR3nt: TGTGCCAGCAGTTACTTGGGGGAGGAGCAGTTCTTC
CDR3aa: CASSYLGEEQFF

d_gene: .
v_gene: TRBV28
j_gene: TRBJ2-2
abundance: .
CDR3nt: TGTGCCAGCAGTTTATTAGGGACCAACACCGGGGAGCTGTTTTTT
CDR3aa: CASSLLGTNTGELFF

d_gene: TRBD2
v_gene: TRBV28
j_gene: TRBJ2-3
abundance: .
CDR3nt: TGTGCCAGCAGTGAAAATCCACTAGCGGCAAACACAGATACGCAGTATTTT
CDR3aa: CASSENPLAANTDTQYF

d_gene: .
v_gene: TRBV27
j_gene: TRBJ2-7
abundance: .
CDR3nt: TGTGCCAGCAGTTTAAACCCAACCTACGAGCAGTACTTC
CDR3aa: CASSLNPTYEQYF

d_gene: TRBD1
v_gene: TRBV2
j_gene: TRBJ1-5
abundance: .
CDR3nt: TGTGCCAGCAGTGAATTGGGACAGGGACAGCAGCCCCAGCATTTT
CDR3aa: CASSELGQGQQPQHF

d_gene: .
v_gene: TRBV5-1
j_gene: TRBJ1-1
abundance: .
CDR3nt: TGTGCCAGCAGCTTAGGCCAGGGGAGGACTGAAGCTTTCTTT
CDR3aa: CASSLGQGRTEAFF

d_gene: TRBD2
v_gene: TRBV12-3/TRBV12-4
j_gene: TRBJ2-2
abundance: once
CDR3nt: TGTGCCAGCACCCCCGGACTAGCGGGATTCGCGAACACCGGGGAGCTGTTTTTT
CDR3aa: CASTPGLAGFANTGELFF

d_gene: .
v_gene: TRBV27
j_gene: TRBJ1-1
abundance: .
CDR3nt: TGTGCCATAGGGGGGCCCATGAACACTGAAGCTTTCTTT
CDR3aa: CAIGGPMNTEAFF

d_gene: .
v_gene: TRBV6-4
j_gene: TRBJ2-3
abundance: .
CDR3nt: TGTGCCAGCAGCGCAGTATGGGCAGATACGCAGTATTTT
CDR3aa: CASSAVWADTQYF

d_gene: .
v_gene: TRBV6-5
j_gene: TRBJ2-7
abundance: .
CDR3nt: TGTGCCAGCAGTTACCGCGGGATGGCCTACGAGCAGTACTTC
CDR3aa: CASSYRGMAYEQYF

d_gene: .
v_gene: TRBV7-2
j_gene: TRBJ1-1
abundance: .
CDR3nt: TGTGCCAGCAGCTCGGTGGTGGTAACTGAAGCTTTCTTT
CDR3aa: CASSSVVVTEAFF

d_gene: TRBD1
v_gene: TRBV6-1
j_gene: TRBJ2-7
abundance: .
CDR3nt: TGTGCCAGTCTGACAGGGGAGGACTACGAGCAGTACTTC
CDR3aa: CASLTGEDYEQYF

d_gene: .
v_gene: TRBV5-4
j_gene: TRBJ1-3
abundance: once
CDR3nt: TGTGCCAGCAGCTTGCCGGTAAACGCGGTGGGTGGAAACACCATATATTTT
CDR3aa: CASSLPVNAVGGNTIYF

d_gene: TRBD2
v_gene: TRBV5-1
j_gene: TRBJ2-2
abundance: .
CDR3nt: TGCGCCAGCAGCTCCCCTTTGGCGGGAGGGCTGAAGACCGGGGAGCTGTTTTTT
CDR3aa: CASSSPLAGGLKTGELFF

d_gene: .
v_gene: TRBV27
j_gene: TRBJ2-3
abundance: .
CDR3nt: TGTGCCAGCAGTTTAAGGGTCTGGGGAATCACAGATACGCAGTATTTT
CDR3aa: CASSLRVWGITDTQYF

d_gene: .
v_gene: TRBV20-1
j_gene: TRBJ2-7
abundance: .
CDR3nt: TGCAGTGCCCGAGAAACACACCGATCCTACGAGCAGTACTTC
CDR3aa: CSARETHRSYEQYF

d_gene: .
v_gene: TRBV9
j_gene: TRBJ1-2
abundance: .
CDR3nt: TGTGCCAGCAGCGACATAGCAGCAGCTAACTATGGCTACACCTTC
CDR3aa: CASSDIAAANYGYTF

d_gene: TRBD1
v_gene: TRBV12-3/TRBV12-4
j_gene: TRBJ2-5
abundance: .
CDR3nt: TGTGCCAGCAGTTTTAGTAGGGGGCTGGGGGAGACCCAGTACTTC
CDR3aa: CASSFSRGLGETQYF

d_gene: TRBD1
v_gene: TRBV27
j_gene: TRBJ1-2
abundance: .
CDR3nt: TGTGCCAGCAGTCGACCGGGACAGGGCTATGGCTACACCTTC
CDR3aa: CASSRPGQGYGYTF

d_gene: .
v_gene: TRBV5-1
j_gene: TRBJ2-5
abundance: .
CDR3nt: TGCGCCAGCAGCTCCTGGGAGGAAGACGTAGAGACCCAGTACTTC
CDR3aa: CASSSWEEDVETQYF

d_gene: .
v_gene: TRBV13
j_gene: TRBJ2-2
abundance: .
CDR3nt: TGTGCCAGCAGCTTAGACGGGAGGAACACCGGGGAGCTGTTTTTT
CDR3aa: CASSLDGRNTGELFF

d_gene: .
v_gene: TRBV20-1
j_gene: TRBJ2-2
abundance: .
CDR3nt: TGCAGTGCTAGAGGGGTTGCCGGGGAGCTGTTTTTT
CDR3aa: CSARGVAGELFF

d_gene: .
v_gene: TRBV5-1
j_gene: TRBJ2-7
abundance: .
CDR3nt: TGCGCCAGCAGCTTGGCGGGGCAGGGGTCAACCTACGAGCAGTACTTC
CDR3aa: CASSLAGQGSTYEQYF

d_gene: .
v_gene: TRBV30
j_gene: TRBJ1-2
abundance: .
CDR3nt: TGTGCTTGGGGGACCGGACTTAACTATGGCTACACCTTC
CDR3aa: CAWGTGLNYGYTF

d_gene: TRBD1
v_gene: TRBV7-9
j_gene: TRBJ1-4
abundance: .
CDR3nt: TGTGCCAGCAGCCCAGTAGCGACAGGGAGGGAAGCTAATGAAAAACTGTTTTTT
CDR3aa: CASSPVATGREANEKLFF

d_gene: .
v_gene: TRBV27
j_gene: TRBJ1-1
abundance: .
CDR3nt: TGTGCCAGCAGTAAGACATGGAACACTGAAGCTTTCTTT
CDR3aa: CASSKTWNTEAFF

d_gene: TRBD2
v_gene: TRBV6-5
j_gene: TRBJ2-1
abundance: .
CDR3nt: TGTGCCAGCCAAGGGCGGGAGACCTACAATGAGCAGTTCTTC
CDR3aa: CASQGRETYNEQFF

d_gene: .
v_gene: TRBV27
j_gene: TRBJ2-7
abundance: .
CDR3nt: TGTGCCAGCAGTCCCGGGACTTATGCAGGAGAGCAGTACTTC
CDR3aa: CASSPGTYAGEQYF

d_gene: .
v_gene: TRBV19
j_gene: TRBJ1-1
abundance: .
CDR3nt: TGTGCCAGTAGTATCGGGGTTCTATTGGGGACTGAAGCTTTCTTT
CDR3aa: CASSIGVLLGTEAFF

d_gene: TRBD1
v_gene: TRBV27
j_gene: TRBJ1-4
abundance: .
CDR3nt: TGTGCCAGCAAGCCGGGACAGAAACATGAAAAACTGTTTTTT
CDR3aa: CASKPGQKHEKLFF

d_gene: .
v_gene: TRBV27
j_gene: TRBJ1-5
abundance: .
CDR3nt: TGTGCCAGCAGTTTACAGGGGATGGGTCAGCCCCAGCATTTT
CDR3aa: CASSLQGMGQPQHF

d_gene: .
v_gene: TRBV5-5
j_gene: TRBJ2-2
abundance: .
CDR3nt: TGTGCCAGCAGCTCTTCGTCCGGGGAGCTGTTTTTT
CDR3aa: CASSSSSGELFF

d_gene: .
v_gene: TRBV9
j_gene: TRBJ2-2
abundance: .
CDR3nt: TGTGCCAGCAGCGTAGAATCGGTCGGGTCAGGTAACACCGGGGAGCTGTTTTTT
CDR3aa: CASSVESVGSGNTGELFF

d_gene: .
v_gene: TRBV4-1
j_gene: TRBJ2-3
abundance: .
CDR3nt: TGCGCCAGCAGCCAACCTCTTAGCGTAGATACGCAGTATTTT
CDR3aa: CASSQPLSVDTQYF

d_gene: TRBD1
v_gene: TRBV10-3
j_gene: TRBJ2-7
abundance: .
CDR3nt: TGTGCCATCAGTGAGTCCACAGGGGGCTCAACCTACGAGCAGTACTTC
CDR3aa: CAISESTGGSTYEQYF

d_gene: TRBD1
v_gene: TRBV6-5
j_gene: TRBJ1-3
abundance: .
CDR3nt: TGTGCCAGCAGGGACAGGTCTGGAAACACCATATATTTT
CDR3aa: CASRDRSGNTIYF

d_gene: .
v_gene: TRBV4-1
j_gene: TRBJ2-1
abundance: .
CDR3nt: TGCGCCAGCAGCCAGGGTTGGACCGGGAGCTCCTACAATGAGCAGTTCTTC
CDR3aa: CASSQGWTGSSYNEQFF

d_gene: .
v_gene: TRBV29-1
j_gene: TRBJ1-1
abundance: .
CDR3nt: TGCAGCGTCCGAGGGCTTCTAGAAGCTTTCTTT
CDR3aa: CSVRGLLEAFF

d_gene: .
v_gene: TRBV30
j_gene: TRBJ1-1
abundance: .
CDR3nt: TGTGCCTGGACTCCAACGGGGCCTTCTGAAGCTTTCTTT
CDR3aa: CAWTPTGPSEAFF

d_gene: .
v_gene: TRBV5-1
j_gene: TRBJ2-7
abundance: few
CDR3nt: TGCGCCAGCAGCTTGACAGGGAACGACTACGAGCAGTACTTC
CDR3aa: CASSLTGNDYEQYF

d_gene: .
v_gene: TRBV24-1
j_gene: TRBJ2-3
abundance: .
CDR3nt: TGTGCCACCAGTGACCCTGGGACCGACAGCACAGATACGCAGTATTTT
CDR3aa: CATSDPGTDSTDTQYF

d_gene: .
v_gene: TRBV28
j_gene: TRBJ2-1
abundance: .
CDR3nt: TGTGCCAGCAGCGCTACGGGAAGATACAATGAGCAGTTCTTC
CDR3aa: CASSATGRYNEQFF